This TCR beta chain originates from a study of T cells in localized non-small cell lung cancer. Overall study findings and caveats: Compared with tumor, uninvolved adjacent lung displayed greater T cell clonality, ranking highest overall.

The table came from immunoSEQ multiplex PCR; TCRdb's copy has only in-frame clones and leaves some out. There are about 4,000 clones in the sample; 35% to 45% occur only once, and approximately 6.1% lies in the top ten. Concerning this clone: Its antigen is unknown.

The length of the CDR3 is 15 residues. V was cut by 5 bases and J by 5 bases, with 16 bases left in between. The germline V gene encodes CDR1 SGHNT and CDR2 YENEEA. The sequence was collected from a woman aged 40-70 years with stage I lung adenocarcinoma. Sequencing used lung tumor tissue, obtained before any cancer treatment. The chain combines TRBV11-3 with TRBJ2-1, with D possibly being TRBD2 (5 bases). CDR3 nucleotide sequence: TGTGCCAGCAGCCCCCGAACGGGGTTCAACAATGAGCAGTTCTTC. Residues: CASSPRTGFNNEQFF.